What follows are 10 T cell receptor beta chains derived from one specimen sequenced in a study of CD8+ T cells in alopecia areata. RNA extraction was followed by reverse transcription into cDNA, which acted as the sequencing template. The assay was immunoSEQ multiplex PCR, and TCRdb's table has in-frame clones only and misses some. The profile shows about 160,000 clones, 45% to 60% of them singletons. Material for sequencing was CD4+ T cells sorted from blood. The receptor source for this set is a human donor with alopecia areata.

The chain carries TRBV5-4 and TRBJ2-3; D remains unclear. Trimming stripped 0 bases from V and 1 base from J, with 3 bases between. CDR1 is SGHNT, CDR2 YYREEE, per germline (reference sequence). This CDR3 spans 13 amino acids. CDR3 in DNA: TGTGCCAGCAGCTTGGTGCGCACAGATACGCAGTATTTT. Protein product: CASSLVRTDTQYF.

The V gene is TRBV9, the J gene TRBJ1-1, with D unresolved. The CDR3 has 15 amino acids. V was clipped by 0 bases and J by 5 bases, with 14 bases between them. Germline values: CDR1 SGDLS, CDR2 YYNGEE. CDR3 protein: CASSVVDGSGTEAFF. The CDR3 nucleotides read TGTGCCAGCAGCGTAGTCGACGGGAGCGGGACTGAAGCTTTCTTT.

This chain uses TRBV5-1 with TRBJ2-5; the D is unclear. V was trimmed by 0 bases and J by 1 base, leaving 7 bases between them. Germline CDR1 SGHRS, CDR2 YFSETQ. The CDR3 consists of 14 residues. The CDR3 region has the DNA TGCGCCAGCAGCTTGGGGACGCCCCAAGAGACCCAGTACTTC. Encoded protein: CASSLGTPQETQYF. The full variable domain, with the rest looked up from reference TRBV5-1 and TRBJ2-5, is KAGVTQTPRYLIKTRGQQVTLSCSPISGHRSVSWYQQTPGQGLQFLFEYFSETQRNKGNFPGRFSGRQFSNSRSEMNVSTLELGDSALYLCASSLGTPQETQYFGPGTRLLVL.

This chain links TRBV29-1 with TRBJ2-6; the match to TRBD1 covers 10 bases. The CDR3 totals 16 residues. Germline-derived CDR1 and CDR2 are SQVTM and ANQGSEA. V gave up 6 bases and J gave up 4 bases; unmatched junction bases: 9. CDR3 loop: CSVTTGGIGGANVLTF. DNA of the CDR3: TGCAGCGTGACGACAGGGGGCATAGGGGGGGCCAACGTCCTGACTTTC.

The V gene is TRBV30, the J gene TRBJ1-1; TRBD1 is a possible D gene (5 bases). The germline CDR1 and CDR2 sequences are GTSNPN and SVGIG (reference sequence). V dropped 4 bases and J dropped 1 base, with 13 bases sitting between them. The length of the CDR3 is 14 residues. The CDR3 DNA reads TGTGCCTGGAATCAGGGATTGGCGAACACTGAAGCTTTCTTT. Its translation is CAWNQGLANTEAFF.

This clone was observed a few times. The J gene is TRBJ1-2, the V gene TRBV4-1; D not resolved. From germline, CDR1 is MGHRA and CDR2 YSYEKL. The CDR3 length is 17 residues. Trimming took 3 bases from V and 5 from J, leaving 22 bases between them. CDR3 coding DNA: TGCGCCAGCAGCCATCCAAAGGACCATACGACTGAGTATGGCTACACCTTC. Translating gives CASSHPKDHTTEYGYTF.

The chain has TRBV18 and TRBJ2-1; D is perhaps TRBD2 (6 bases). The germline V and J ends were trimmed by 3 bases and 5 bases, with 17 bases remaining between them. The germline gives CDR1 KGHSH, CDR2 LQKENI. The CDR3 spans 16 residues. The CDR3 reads CASSPYLGGIHNEQFF. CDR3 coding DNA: TGTGCCAGCTCACCCTACTTGGGGGGAATCCACAATGAGCAGTTCTTC.

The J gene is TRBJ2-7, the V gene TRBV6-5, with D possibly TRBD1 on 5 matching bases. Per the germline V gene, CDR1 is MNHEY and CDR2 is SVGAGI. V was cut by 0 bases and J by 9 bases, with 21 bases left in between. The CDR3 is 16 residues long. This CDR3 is CASSYSRTFSRVSQYF. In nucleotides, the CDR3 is TGTGCCAGCAGTTACTCGAGGACATTCAGCCGTGTCTCGCAGTACTTC.

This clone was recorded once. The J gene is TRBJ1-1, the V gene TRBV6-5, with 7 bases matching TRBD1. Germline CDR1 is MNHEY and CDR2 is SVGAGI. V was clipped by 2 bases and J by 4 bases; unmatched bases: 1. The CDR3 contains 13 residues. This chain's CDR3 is CASSYDRATEAFF. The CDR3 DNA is TGTGCCAGCAGTTACGACAGGGCCACTGAAGCTTTCTTT.

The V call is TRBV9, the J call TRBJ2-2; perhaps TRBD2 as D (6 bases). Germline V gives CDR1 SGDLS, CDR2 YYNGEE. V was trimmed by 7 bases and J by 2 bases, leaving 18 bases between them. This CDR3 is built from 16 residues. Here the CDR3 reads CASSSAGFANTGELFF. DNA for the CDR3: TGTGCCAGCTCTAGCGCTGGTTTTGCCAACACCGGGGAGCTGTTTTTT.